This T cell receptor (beta chain) is drawn from a study of T cell changes during pregnancy in multiple sclerosis. This table comes from immunoSEQ multiplex PCR, and its TCRdb copy is limited to in-frame clones, with some not included. The sample has under 45,000 clones, about nine tenths seen once. CDR1 is PRHDT and CDR2 is FYEKMQ in the germline V gene (reference sequence). With V trimmed by 1 base and J by 0 bases, 6 bases remained unmatched. The CDR3 length is 17 residues. This chain uses TRBV13 with TRBJ2-1, with 7 nucleotides matching TRBD2. The sequencing here drew on CD4+ T cells from peripheral blood mononuclear cells, taken in the first trimester of pregnancy. This TCR derives from a female donor with multiple sclerosis, enrolled in a pregnancy study. CDR3 protein: CASSLVLASSSYNEQFF. CDR3 nucleotide sequence: TGTGCCAGCAGCTTAGTACTAGCGTCGAGCTCCTACAATGAGCAGTTCTTC.